Shown below are 29 T cell receptor beta chains from a single sample sequenced in a study of blood T cell repertoires in COVID-19. TCRdb keeps only in-frame clones here, not all; method: immunoSEQ multiplex PCR. Here the sample spans about 220,000 clones, 70% to 90% being singletons. Source material: peripheral blood. The receptors shown here come from a woman in her 70s with COVID-19, enrolled during active disease.

This chain's CDR3 is CASSTGRGYTDTQYF. CDR3 nucleotides: TGTGCCAGTAGTACCGGGCGGGGCTACACAGATACGCAGTATTTT. This chain uses TRBV19 with TRBJ2-3; TRBD2 is a possible D gene (6 bases). V was shortened by 4 bases and J by 2 bases, with 13 bases between the two germline ends. The CDR3 spans 15 residues. In germline, CDR1 is LNHDA, CDR2 SQIVND (reference sequence).

The chain links TRBV11-2 to TRBJ1-1, with D perhaps TRBD1 (5 bases). V lost 5 bases and J lost 3, with 10 bases in between. The germline CDR1 and CDR2 sequences are SGHAT and FQNNGV. The CDR3 spans 13 residues. The CDR3: CASSPGEYTEAFF. The CDR3 nucleotides read TGTGCCAGCAGCCCGGGGGAGTACACTGAAGCTTTCTTT.

The J gene is TRBJ2-3, the V gene TRBV10-3, with D hard to call. V was clipped by 2 bases and J by 4 bases, with 10 bases between them. The CDR3 is made up of 14 amino acids. The V gene's germline CDR1 is ENHRY and CDR2 SYGVKD. CDR3 sequence: CAISERAGSDTQYF. The CDR3 nucleotides are TGTGCCATCAGTGAGCGAGCAGGTTCAGATACGCAGTATTTT.

The genes are TRBV21-1 and TRBJ2-1; the tabulated D call, TRBD1, remains unverified against the DNA. TRBV21-1 is termed a pseudogene. The CDR3 covers 16 residues. The CDR3 nucleotides are TGTGCCAGCAGCAAAGCGTGGGACAGGGAATACAATGAGCAGTTCTTC. Translated: CASSKAWDREYNEQFF.

This clone appeared once. The chain couples TRBV19 to TRBJ2-1, with 10 bases lining up with TRBD2. CDR3 size: 21 residues. The germline gives CDR1 LNHDA, CDR2 SQIVND (reference sequence). The V and J ends lost 5 bases and 0 bases, in that order; junction bases with no gene match: 19. CDR3 region: CASSFPSGTSEYGGSYNEQFF. CDR3 in DNA: TGTGCCAGTAGTTTCCCCTCGGGGACTAGCGAATACGGCGGCTCCTACAATGAGCAGTTCTTC.

The chain links TRBV21-1 to TRBJ1-6. TRBV21-1 is an annotated pseudogene. This CDR3 spans 14 amino acids. CDR3 in DNA: TGTGCCAGCAGCCCGGGGGGTGGAGCGACACCCCTCCACTTT. Protein product: CASSPGGGATPLHF.

The V gene is TRBV30, the J gene TRBJ1-1, with 10 bases that match TRBD1. This CDR3 has 15 amino acids. The junction had 11 bases not matched to a gene; V was cut back by 5 bases and J by 5 bases. CDR1 GTSNPN and CDR2 SVGIG come from the germline V gene (reference sequence). Here the CDR3 reads CAWGQEGQGRTEAFF. The CDR3 nucleotides are TGTGCCTGGGGGCAAGAGGGACAGGGGAGGACTGAAGCTTTCTTT.

This clone has just a few counts. As DNA, the CDR3 is TGTGCCAGCAGCGCACCGGGACAGATCTTGGATACGCAGTATTTT. Protein product: CASSAPGQILDTQYF. The V call is TRBV7-9, the J call TRBJ2-3, with 7 bases fitting TRBD1. The CDR3 is 15 residues long. The germline V gene encodes CDR1 SEHNR and CDR2 FQNEAQ (reference sequence). The V gene end was trimmed by 5 bases and the J gene end by 6 bases; junction bases not matched to a gene: 11.

This rearrangement joins TRBV5-1 to TRBJ1-2, with D possibly TRBD1 on 6 matching bases. Germline V gene lookup returns CDR1 SGHRS and CDR2 YFSETQ. The CDR3 covers 14 residues. V was pared by 2 bases and J by 4 bases, with 12 bases between. CDR3 sequence: CASSFEGRGYGYTF. The CDR3 DNA sequence: TGCGCCAGCAGCTTCGAGGGCAGGGGCTATGGCTACACCTTC.

A few counts support this clone. This chain connects TRBV5-1 to TRBJ2-5; 9 bases match TRBD1. The germline V gene encodes CDR1 SGHRS and CDR2 YFSETQ. Losses at the gene ends were 2 bases for V and 5 bases for J; bases not matched to a gene: 7. This CDR3 region has 15 residues. The CDR3 is CASSLGTGIGETQYF. The CDR3 bases are TGCGCCAGCAGCTTAGGGACAGGGATAGGGGAGACCCAGTACTTC. The variable domain in full, with the rest retrieved from reference TRBV5-1 and TRBJ2-5, is KAGVTQTPRYLIKTRGQQVTLSCSPISGHRSVSWYQQTPGQGLQFLFEYFSETQRNKGNFPGRFSGRQFSNSRSEMNVSTLELGDSALYLCASSLGTGIGETQYFGPGTRLLVL.

The CDR3 is CASSVDAGAYGYTF. DNA of the CDR3: TGTGCCAGCAGCGTAGATGCAGGGGCCTATGGCTACACCTTC. The chain uses TRBV9 and TRBJ1-2; TRBD1 is a possible D gene (6 bases). The length of the CDR3 is 14 residues. Deletions cut 0 bases from V and 4 bases from J, with 10 bases between. CDR1 is SGDLS and CDR2 is YYNGEE in the germline V gene.

The chain employs TRBV24-1 and TRBJ1-1; 10 bases are a match to TRBD1. J lost 3 bases, V lost 4 bases, and 7 bases had no gene match. There are 16 residues in the CDR3. CDR1 is KGHDR, CDR2 SFDVKD, per germline. CDR3 sequence reads: CATSDSGGTGDTEAFF. The DNA for the CDR3 is TGTGCCACCAGTGACTCAGGGGGGACAGGGGACACTGAAGCTTTCTTT.

The J gene is TRBJ1-2, the V gene TRBV5-6; the D gene is possibly TRBD1 (6 bases). Trimming shortened V by 2 bases and J by 2 bases, and 10 bases separated the two germline ends. The CDR3 is made up of 14 amino acids. Germline loops: CDR1 SGHDT, CDR2 YYEEEE. CDR3 in DNA: TGTGCCAGCAGCTTTGGACAGCCCAACTATGGCTACACCTTC. Translated: CASSFGQPNYGYTF.

The CDR3 loop is CASGLAPSGGAGELFF. The DNA of the CDR3 is TGTGCTAGTGGTTTGGCCCCTAGCGGGGGGGCCGGGGAGCTGTTTTTT. This chain joins TRBV12-5 and TRBJ2-2, with 12 bases aligning to TRBD2. The CDR3 is made up of 16 amino acids. Germline V gene lookup returns CDR1 LGHNT and CDR2 FRNRAP. The J segment lost 6 bases and the V segment lost 1 base, leaving 3 bases of the junction unmatched. The full variable domain, rest sourced from reference TRBV12-5 and TRBJ2-2, is DARVTQTPRHKVTEMGQEVTMRCQPILGHNTVFWYRQTMMQGLELLAYFRNRAPLDDSGMPKDRFSAEMPDATLATLKIQPSEPRDSAVYFCASGLAPSGGAGELFFGEGSRLTVL.

The chain couples TRBV25-1 to TRBJ2-2, with 8 bases lining up with TRBD1. This CDR3 has 15 amino acids. The germline gives CDR1 MGHDK, CDR2 SYGVNS. V gave up 3 bases and J gave up 4 bases; unmatched junction bases: 4. CDR3 in amino acids: CASSEGTGLTGELFF. The CDR3, as DNA: TGTGCCAGCAGTGAGGGGACAGGACTCACCGGGGAGCTGTTTTTT.

In this sample, this clone turned up a few times. The chain carries TRBV27 and TRBJ2-1, with D maybe TRBD1 (6 bases). CDR3 length: 14 amino acids. V lost 8 bases and J lost 6, with 17 bases in between. Per the germline V gene, CDR1 is MNHEY and CDR2 is SMNVEV (reference sequence). The CDR3 coding sequence is TGTGCCAGCGGTACAGGGAATCAGGTCAATGAGCAGTTCTTC. As protein: CASGTGNQVNEQFF.

V and J are TRBV29-1 and TRBJ2-1; the match to TRBD2 covers 9 bases. The CDR3 runs to 15 residues. V gave up 4 bases and J gave up 4 bases; unmatched junction bases: 8. Germline lookup yields CDR1 SQVTM and CDR2 ANQGSEA. DNA of the CDR3: TGCAGCGTTGTGATTAGCGGGGGTTTTTACAATGAGCAGTTCTTC. It translates to CSVVISGGFYNEQFF.

The V call is TRBV19, the J call TRBJ1-1; the D is unclear. The CDR3 extends over 13 amino acids. Germline V lookup: CDR1 LNHDA, CDR2 SQIVND (reference sequence). Trimming shortened V by 7 bases and J by 3 bases, and 12 bases separated the two germline ends. The DNA of the CDR3 is TGTGCCAGTAAACAACGGAGGGACACTGAAGCTTTCTTT. Its protein product is CASKQRRDTEAFF. The complete variable domain, with remaining parts taken from reference TRBV19 and TRBJ1-1, reads DGGITQSPKYLFRKEGQNVTLSCEQNLNHDAMYWYRQDPGQGLRLIYYSQIVNDFQKGDIAEGYSVSREKKESFPLTVTSAQKNPTAFYLCASKQRRDTEAFFGQGTRLTVV.

The rearrangement links TRBV11-3 to TRBJ2-1, with 9 bases matching TRBD2. This CDR3 region has 15 residues. J lost 4 bases, V lost 4 bases, and 5 bases had no gene match. Germline CDR1 SGHNT, CDR2 YENEEA. The CDR3 coding sequence is TGTGCCAGCAGCTCGCGGGGGGGCAGATACAATGAGCAGTTCTTC. It codes for CASSSRGGRYNEQFF. The full variable domain, its missing parts supplied by reference TRBV11-3 and TRBJ2-1, is EAGVVQSPRYKIIEKKQPVAFWCNPISGHNTLYWYLQNLGQGPELLIRYENEEAVDDSQLPKDRFSAERLKGVDSTLKIQPAELGDSAVYLCASSSRGGRYNEQFFGPGTRLTVL.

This clone was counted between two and nine times. The chain has TRBV28 and TRBJ1-5; D is possibly TRBD1 (6 bases). Germline CDR1 MDHEN, CDR2 SYDVKM. Deletions cut 1 base from V and 5 bases from J, with 15 bases between. This CDR3 has 16 residues. The CDR3 coding sequence is TGTGCCAGCAGTTTATTCGGGAGGGGGGACTATCAGCCCCAGCATTTT. Amino acids: CASSLFGRGDYQPQHF. Full variable domain (remainder filled in from reference TRBV28 and TRBJ1-5): DVKVTQSSRYLVKRTGEKVFLECVQDMDHENMFWYRQDPGLGLRLIYFSYDVKMKEKGDIPEGYSVSREKKERFSLILESASTNQTSMYLCASSLFGRGDYQPQHFGDGTRLSIL.

The chain combines TRBV4-1 with TRBJ2-5, with 9 bases identical to TRBD2. The germline gives CDR1 MGHRA, CDR2 YSYEKL. J was trimmed by 5 bases and V by 1 base; bases with no gene match: 11. CDR3 length: 17 amino acids. The CDR3 region is CASSQADSAGGRETQYF. CDR3 coding DNA: TGCGCCAGCAGCCAAGCAGATTCTGCGGGGGGGAGGGAGACCCAGTACTTC.

V usage is TRBV5-1 and J usage is TRBJ1-6, with 7 bases identical to TRBD1. The CDR3 spans 14 residues. CDR1 is SGHRS and CDR2 is YFSETQ in the germline V gene. V lost 7 bases, J lost 7 bases, and 8 bases stayed unmatched. The CDR3 protein is CASVYRGGNSPLHF. The DNA of the CDR3 is TGCGCCAGCGTATACAGGGGAGGCAATTCACCCCTCCACTTT.

Comment on this clone: Other nucleotide sequences from this sample produce the same CDR3. J is TRBJ2-3 and V is TRBV4-2; 13 bases line up with TRBD2. CDR1 is LGHNA, CDR2 YNFKEQ, per germline. With 2 bases clipped from V and 3 bases from J, the junction kept 2 bases outside the gene matches. The CDR3 loop spans 16 amino acids. The CDR3 sequence: CASSQKLAGGTDTQYF. In DNA form, the CDR3 reads TGTGCCAGCAGCCAAAAACTAGCGGGAGGGACAGATACGCAGTATTTT.

This clone has a single count. The chain uses TRBV1 and TRBJ2-7; the D segment call TRBD2 is taken from the table without a DNA check. TRBV1 is a pseudogene segment. This CDR3 is built from 18 residues. The CDR3: CTSSQDRIAGGPGGEQYF. In DNA, the CDR3 is TGCACCAGCAGCCAAGATCGGATAGCGGGAGGGCCGGGGGGCGAGCAGTACTTC.

This clone was seen only once. This chain connects TRBV7-3 to TRBJ2-3; 7 nucleotides agree with TRBD1. Germline V lookup: CDR1 SGHTA, CDR2 FQGTGA. The CDR3 has 12 residues. Losses at the gene ends were 4 bases for V and 9 bases for J; bases not matched to a gene: 4. In DNA form, the CDR3 reads TGTGCCAGCAGCTCGACAGGGTCAACGCAGTATTTT. Its translation is CASSSTGSTQYF. Looking up the rest from reference TRBV7-3 and TRBJ2-3 gives the full variable domain: GAGVSQTPSNKVTEKGKYVELRCDPISGHTALYWYRQSLGQGPEFLIYFQGTGAADDSGLPNDRFFAVRPEGSVSTLKIQRTERGDSAVYLCASSSTGSTQYFGPGTRLTVL.

The genes are TRBV5-1 and TRBJ1-1; 8 bases line up with TRBD1. The CDR3 totals 15 residues. Trimming removed 4 bases from V and 4 bases from J; junction bases left unmatched: 9. Germline CDR1 SGHRS, CDR2 YFSETQ. The CDR3 here is CASSLRQGKGTEAFF. CDR3 sequence (DNA): TGCGCCAGCAGCCTACGACAGGGGAAAGGCACTGAAGCTTTCTTT.

This clone was seen only once. The chain has TRBV19 and TRBJ2-7, with 9 bases that match TRBD1. Germline values: CDR1 LNHDA, CDR2 SQIVND (reference sequence). The junction had 3 bases not matched to a gene; V was cut back by 5 bases and J by 4 bases. The CDR3 sequence is 13 residues long. The CDR3 coding sequence is TGTGCCAGTAGTTTACAGGGGGCTTACGAGCAGTACTTC. The encoded protein is CASSLQGAYEQYF.

The gene calls are TRBV19 and TRBJ1-4; D is possibly TRBD1 (5 bases). V gave up 3 bases and J gave up 0 bases, with 20 bases separating them. This CDR3 is 19 amino acids long. The germline V gene encodes CDR1 LNHDA and CDR2 SQIVND (reference sequence). The CDR3 nucleotides read TGTGCCAGTAGTATTTCCCCCACCGCTGGGGCGGCAACTAATGAAAAACTGTTTTTT. Translation gives CASSISPTAGAATNEKLFF.

This chain uses TRBV11-3 with TRBJ2-7; TRBD1 matches 8 bases. V lost 1 base and J lost 2; bases outside the gene matches: 1. The CDR3 length is 14 residues. Germline CDR1 is SGHNT and CDR2 is YENEEA. The CDR3 loop is CASSLGQGTYEQYF. CDR3 in DNA: TGTGCCAGCAGCTTAGGACAGGGGACCTACGAGCAGTACTTC.